This T cell receptor beta chain emerged from a study of preoperative IRX-2 immunotherapy in early breast cancer. Trimming removed 1 base from V and 6 bases from J, with 7 bases in between. Germline V gene data show CDR1 as PRHDT and CDR2 as FYEKMQ (reference sequence). CDR3 length: 13 residues. Generated by immunoSEQ multiplex PCR, the TCRdb table keeps only in-frame clones and is missing some. The sample records 30,000 to 35,000 clones, about 95% being singletons. Treatment described: preoperative locoregional IRX-2 cytokine immunotherapy. This phase Ib study tested locoregional IRX-2 cytokine immunotherapy given before surgery.

The chain uses TRBV13 and TRBJ1-5; TRBD1 might be the D (6 bases). The TCR sequence derives from a human donor with breast cancer. This sample was gathered from a patient treated with IRX-2 immunotherapy. CDR3 sequence reads: CASSLEGGQPQHF. The CDR3 DNA is TGTGCCAGCAGCTTAGAAGGGGGTCAGCCCCAGCATTTT.